A selection of T cell receptor beta chains follows, all from one sample in a study of cytomegalovirus exposure and HLA in healthy donors. TCRdb's copy holds only in-frame clones and misses some; the assay was immunoSEQ multiplex PCR. The data contain approximately 150,000 clones, roughly 80% of them singletons. The sequenced sample was PBMCs. These receptors were collected from a man aged 25 to 40 in good health and CMV-seronegative. Both conserved end residues are part of each CDR3. Fields, in order: J gene, V gene, D gene, clone size, CDR3 protein, CDR3 DNA. A D gene is named only where the DNA matches it firmly. The size of a clone is reported for some rows only, either as once, few or many, or as a class for expanded clones.

j_call: TRBJ1-1; v_call: TRBV5-1; d_call: .; clone_size: .; cdr3_aa: CASSLSVTGNTEAFF; cdr3_nt: TGCGCCAGCAGCTTGTCAGTGACAGGGAACACTGAAGCTTTCTTT
j_call: TRBJ2-7; v_call: TRBV7-9; d_call: TRBD2; clone_size: .; cdr3_aa: CASSATSGRVGEQYF; cdr3_nt: TGTGCCAGCAGCGCGACTAGCGGGAGGGTTGGCGAGCAGTACTTC
j_call: TRBJ1-3; v_call: TRBV30; d_call: .; clone_size: .; cdr3_aa: CAWSAVGNTIYF; cdr3_nt: TGTGCCTGGAGTGCGGTTGGAAACACCATATATTTT
j_call: TRBJ2-7; v_call: TRBV14; d_call: .; clone_size: .; cdr3_aa: CASSPGGGLEQYF; cdr3_nt: TGTGCCAGCAGCCCAGGGGGAGGTCTCGAGCAGTACTTC
j_call: TRBJ2-1; v_call: TRBV6-5; d_call: .; clone_size: .; cdr3_aa: CASSYGTTYNEQFF; cdr3_nt: TGTGCCAGCAGTTACGGTACTACCTACAATGAGCAGTTCTTC
j_call: TRBJ2-7; v_call: TRBV7-2; d_call: TRBD2; clone_size: .; cdr3_aa: CASSPTSGREYEQYF; cdr3_nt: TGTGCCAGCAGCCCCACTAGCGGGAGGGAGTACGAGCAGTACTTC
j_call: TRBJ2-2; v_call: TRBV6-5; d_call: TRBD2; clone_size: .; cdr3_aa: CASSHSVSGGFGELFF; cdr3_nt: TGTGCCAGCAGTCACTCAGTTAGCGGGGGTTTCGGGGAGCTGTTTTTT
j_call: TRBJ2-7; v_call: TRBV2; d_call: TRBD1; clone_size: .; cdr3_aa: CASSVRTGGPYEQYF; cdr3_nt: TGTGCCAGCAGTGTTCGGACAGGGGGGCCCTACGAGCAGTACTTC
j_call: TRBJ2-2; v_call: TRBV30; d_call: .; clone_size: .; cdr3_aa: CAYTRRQNTGELFF; cdr3_nt: TGTGCCTACACCAGGCGTCAGAACACCGGGGAGCTGTTTTTT
j_call: TRBJ2-5; v_call: TRBV5-1; d_call: .; clone_size: .; cdr3_aa: CASSLSSSPGRETQYF; cdr3_nt: TGCGCCAGCAGCCTCAGCTCCAGTCCTGGGCGAGAGACCCAGTACTTC
j_call: TRBJ1-1; v_call: TRBV2; d_call: TRBD1; clone_size: few; cdr3_aa: CASSEAGQGLSEAFF; cdr3_nt: TGTGCCAGCAGTGAAGCGGGACAGGGTTTATCTGAAGCTTTCTTT
j_call: TRBJ2-7; v_call: TRBV28; d_call: TRBD2; clone_size: .; cdr3_aa: CAILPAGGPLGSYEQYF; cdr3_nt: TGTGCCATCCTCCCAGCGGGAGGGCCGCTCGGCTCCTACGAGCAGTACTTC
j_call: TRBJ2-5; v_call: TRBV19; d_call: .; clone_size: .; cdr3_aa: CASSTQSGETQYF; cdr3_nt: TGTGCCAGTAGTACCCAGTCAGGGGAGACCCAGTACTTC
j_call: TRBJ2-7; v_call: TRBV27; d_call: .; clone_size: few; cdr3_aa: CASQSWTTYEQYF; cdr3_nt: TGTGCCAGCCAATCGTGGACTACATACGAGCAGTACTTC
j_call: TRBJ1-5; v_call: TRBV28; d_call: .; clone_size: .; cdr3_aa: CASSMGLVGRQPQHF; cdr3_nt: TGTGCCAGCAGTATGGGGCTGGTGGGGCGCCAGCCCCAGCATTTT
j_call: TRBJ1-4; v_call: TRBV19; d_call: TRBD1; clone_size: .; cdr3_aa: CASRQGARKLFF; cdr3_nt: TGTGCCAGCCGCCAGGGGGCAAGAAAACTGTTTTTT
j_call: TRBJ1-5; v_call: TRBV19; d_call: TRBD1; clone_size: once; cdr3_aa: CASSIPTGGVGQPQHF; cdr3_nt: TGTGCCAGTAGTATCCCGACAGGGGGAGTCGGTCAGCCCCAGCATTTT
j_call: TRBJ2-7; v_call: TRBV6-5; d_call: .; clone_size: .; cdr3_aa: CASRSRGTLTYEQYF; cdr3_nt: TGTGCCAGCAGATCTAGGGGGACGCTTACCTACGAGCAGTACTTC
j_call: TRBJ1-1; v_call: TRBV6-5; d_call: .; clone_size: once; cdr3_aa: CASSGGSHTEAFF; cdr3_nt: TGTGCCAGCAGTGGGGGCAGTCACACTGAAGCTTTCTTT
j_call: TRBJ2-3; v_call: TRBV25-1; d_call: TRBD2; clone_size: .; cdr3_aa: CASSSGAFTDTQYF; cdr3_nt: TGTGCCTCCTCCAGCGGGGCCTTCACAGATACGCAGTATTTT
j_call: TRBJ2-5; v_call: TRBV5-1; d_call: TRBD1; clone_size: .; cdr3_aa: CASSPQGNQETQYF; cdr3_nt: TGCGCCAGCAGTCCACAGGGGAACCAAGAGACCCAGTACTTC
j_call: TRBJ1-4; v_call: TRBV5-1; d_call: .; clone_size: few; cdr3_aa: CASRVSTNEKLFF; cdr3_nt: TGCGCCAGCCGAGTTTCAACTAATGAAAAACTGTTTTTT
j_call: TRBJ2-7; v_call: TRBV11-1; d_call: .; clone_size: .; cdr3_aa: CASSSLLGLGVDEQYF; cdr3_nt: TGTGCCAGCAGCTCGCTATTGGGCCTAGGGGTGGACGAGCAGTACTTC
j_call: TRBJ2-5; v_call: TRBV12-1; d_call: .; clone_size: .; cdr3_aa: CASSPQGRGETQYF; cdr3_nt: TGTGCCAGCAGCCCCCAAGGGAGAGGGGAGACCCAGTACTTC
j_call: TRBJ2-7; v_call: TRBV6-5; d_call: TRBD1; clone_size: .; cdr3_aa: CASSWGTGGSYEQYF; cdr3_nt: TGTGCCAGCAGTTGGGGGACAGGGGGTTCCTACGAGCAGTACTTC
j_call: TRBJ2-7; v_call: TRBV7-9; d_call: TRBD1; clone_size: .; cdr3_aa: CSSSTRTGVDEQYF; cdr3_nt: TGTTCCAGCAGCACCCGGACAGGGGTGGACGAGCAGTACTTC
j_call: TRBJ2-6; v_call: TRBV15; d_call: .; clone_size: once; cdr3_aa: CATSREGRGAGANVLTF; cdr3_nt: TGTGCCACCAGCAGAGAAGGCAGGGGAGCTGGGGCCAACGTCCTGACTTTC
j_call: TRBJ1-2; v_call: TRBV5-1; d_call: .; clone_size: .; cdr3_aa: CASSLGPQGYNYGYTF; cdr3_nt: TGCGCCAGCAGCTTGGGGCCACAGGGTTACAACTATGGCTACACCTTC
j_call: TRBJ1-2; v_call: TRBV6-5; d_call: .; clone_size: .; cdr3_aa: CASSYRESRDILGYTF; cdr3_nt: TGTGCCAGCAGTTACAGGGAAAGTCGGGACATCCTAGGCTACACCTTC
j_call: TRBJ2-7; v_call: TRBV29-1; d_call: TRBD2; clone_size: .; cdr3_aa: CSVETSGSYEQYF; cdr3_nt: TGCAGCGTTGAAACTAGCGGGAGCTACGAGCAGTACTTC
j_call: TRBJ2-5; v_call: TRBV7-2; d_call: TRBD2; clone_size: .; cdr3_aa: CASGSGTSRETQYF; cdr3_nt: TGTGCCAGCGGATCTGGGACTAGCCGTGAGACCCAGTACTTC
j_call: TRBJ1-2; v_call: TRBV19; d_call: .; clone_size: .; cdr3_aa: CASRTDPEALYGYTF; cdr3_nt: TGTGCCAGTAGGACAGACCCCGAGGCCCTCTATGGCTACACCTTC
j_call: TRBJ1-2; v_call: TRBV5-4; d_call: TRBD1; clone_size: .; cdr3_aa: CASSSTGRNHYGYTF; cdr3_nt: TGTGCCAGCAGCTCGACAGGGAGGAATCACTATGGCTACACCTTC
j_call: TRBJ2-4; v_call: TRBV4-3; d_call: TRBD2; clone_size: .; cdr3_aa: CASSQDRLTSGGYLPKNIQYF; cdr3_nt: TGCGCCAGCAGCCAAGATAGGCTTACTAGCGGGGGATACTTACCAAAAAACATTCAGTACTTC
j_call: TRBJ1-4; v_call: TRBV6-5; d_call: .; clone_size: .; cdr3_aa: CASSSYRDEKLFF; cdr3_nt: TGTGCCAGCAGTTCATACAGGGATGAAAAACTGTTTTTT
j_call: TRBJ1-2; v_call: TRBV19; d_call: TRBD1; clone_size: .; cdr3_aa: CASSIGQGSYGYTF; cdr3_nt: TGTGCCAGTAGTATAGGACAGGGGTCCTATGGCTACACCTTC
j_call: TRBJ1-5; v_call: TRBV27; d_call: .; clone_size: few; cdr3_aa: CASSSAGIQPQHF; cdr3_nt: TGTGCCAGCAGTTCCGCAGGAATTCAGCCCCAGCATTTT
j_call: TRBJ2-3; v_call: TRBV28; d_call: .; clone_size: .; cdr3_aa: CASSSLVGQYF; cdr3_nt: TGTGCCAGCAGCTCCTTAGTCGGGCAGTATTTT
j_call: TRBJ1-6; v_call: TRBV7-9; d_call: .; clone_size: .; cdr3_aa: CASSFQSDNSPLHF; cdr3_nt: TGTGCCAGCAGCTTCCAAAGCGATAATTCACCCCTCCACTTT
j_call: TRBJ1-1; v_call: TRBV11-2; d_call: .; clone_size: .; cdr3_aa: CASSLAGVDTEAFF; cdr3_nt: TGTGCCAGCAGCTTAGCCGGGGTGGATACTGAAGCTTTCTTT
j_call: TRBJ2-1; v_call: TRBV9; d_call: TRBD1; clone_size: .; cdr3_aa: CASRGTANNEQFF; cdr3_nt: TGTGCCAGCAGGGGGACAGCTAACAATGAGCAGTTCTTC
j_call: TRBJ2-1; v_call: TRBV7-8; d_call: TRBD2; clone_size: .; cdr3_aa: CASSLEGRLAGPLEQFF; cdr3_nt: TGTGCCAGCAGCTTAGAGGGGCGGCTAGCGGGGCCCCTTGAGCAGTTCTTC
j_call: TRBJ2-7; v_call: TRBV5-6; d_call: .; clone_size: .; cdr3_aa: CASSLTGSSEQYF; cdr3_nt: TGTGCCAGCAGCTTGACAGGATCCTCGGAGCAGTACTTC
j_call: TRBJ1-1; v_call: TRBV6-5; d_call: TRBD1; clone_size: .; cdr3_aa: CASSYLQGARAEAFF; cdr3_nt: TGTGCCAGCAGTTACTTACAGGGGGCTAGGGCTGAAGCTTTCTTT
j_call: TRBJ2-3; v_call: TRBV5-4; d_call: TRBD2; clone_size: .; cdr3_aa: CASSSLKLAGSTDTQYF; cdr3_nt: TGTGCCAGCAGCTCATTAAAGCTAGCGGGGAGCACAGATACGCAGTATTTT
j_call: TRBJ1-1; v_call: TRBV28; d_call: .; clone_size: .; cdr3_aa: CASSGYTEAFF; cdr3_nt: TGTGCCAGCTCAGGGTACACTGAAGCTTTCTTT
j_call: TRBJ2-7; v_call: TRBV30; d_call: .; clone_size: .; cdr3_aa: CAWTRVPNEQYF; cdr3_nt: TGTGCCTGGACCCGGGTACCGAACGAGCAGTACTTC